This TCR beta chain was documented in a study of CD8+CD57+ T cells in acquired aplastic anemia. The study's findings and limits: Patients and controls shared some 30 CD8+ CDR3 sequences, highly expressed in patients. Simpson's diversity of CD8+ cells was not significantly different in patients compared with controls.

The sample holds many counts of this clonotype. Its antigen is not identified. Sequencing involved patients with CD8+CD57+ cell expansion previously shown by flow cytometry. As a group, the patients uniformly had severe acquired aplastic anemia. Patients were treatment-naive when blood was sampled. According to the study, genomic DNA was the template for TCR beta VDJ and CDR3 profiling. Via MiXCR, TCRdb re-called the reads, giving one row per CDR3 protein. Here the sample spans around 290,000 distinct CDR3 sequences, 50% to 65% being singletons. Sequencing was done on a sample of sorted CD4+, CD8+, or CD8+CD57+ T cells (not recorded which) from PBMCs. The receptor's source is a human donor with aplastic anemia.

The chain's CDR3 is CASSPGGTNEKLFF. The CDR3 nucleotides are TGTGCCAGCAGCCCCGGGGGTACTAATGAAAAACTGTTTTTT. This chain links TRBV12-3 or TRBV12-4 with TRBJ1-4; the D gene is possibly TRBD1 (5 bases). V was pared by 6 bases and J by 2 bases, with 10 bases between. The CDR3 has 14 residues.